The 21 T cell receptor beta chains in this list originate from one sample, sequenced in a study of blood T cells in healthy people across ages. A second PCR, run for roughly 7 to 11 cycles, used a sample-barcoded 5' primer plus a J-beta primer mix. Each CDR3 protein is one row after TCRdb ran MiXCR on the 5' RACE reads. The repertoire holds approximately 820,000 distinct CDR3 sequences, with roughly 44% as singletons. The sequencing sample was made of blood. These receptors came from a man aged 55 to 70 in good health.

This clonotype was seen more than once but under ten times. The chain uses TRBV20-1 and TRBJ1-6; the D gene is possibly TRBD1 (5 bases). Trimming removed 2 bases at V and 2 bases at J, with 13 bases between. Germline V gene lookup returns CDR1 DFQATT and CDR2 SNEGSKA (reference sequence). This CDR3 comprises 16 residues. The CDR3 here is CSARNDPGPYNSPLHF. Written as DNA, the CDR3 is TGCAGTGCTAGAAATGATCCAGGGCCCTATAATTCACCCCTCCACTTT.

J is TRBJ1-1 and V is TRBV29-1; D perhaps matches TRBD1 (5 bases). This CDR3 spans 14 amino acids. Trimming left V 7 bases short and J 6 bases short, with 21 bases between. The germline V gene has CDR1 SQVTM and CDR2 ANQGSEA. CDR3 sequence: CSALPGGPPSEAFF. The DNA of the CDR3 is TGCAGCGCCCTACCGGGGGGACCCCCCTCTGAAGCTTTCTTT.

V is TRBV4-1 and J is TRBJ1-1, with a tentative D call TRBD1 (6 bases). The CDR3 sequence is 15 residues long. Trimming shortened V by 0 bases and J by 6 bases, and 14 bases separated the two germline ends. In germline, CDR1 is MGHRA, CDR2 YSYEKL. CDR3 sequence (DNA): TGCGCCAGCAGCCAAGATGCTGTGGGGGGCTCTGAAGCTTTCTTT. Translation: CASSQDAVGGSEAFF.

A few counts support this clonotype. This rearrangement joins TRBV9 to TRBJ1-6; TRBD1 might be the D (5 bases). CDR1 is SGDLS, CDR2 YYNGEE, per germline. CDR3 size: 16 residues. With 3 bases removed from V and 0 bases from J, the gap between germline ends came to 10 bases. The CDR3 reads CASSATESSYNSPLHF. The CDR3 DNA reads TGTGCCAGCAGCGCGACAGAGAGCTCCTATAATTCACCCCTCCACTTT.

The chain carries TRBV5-6 and TRBJ1-2; 10 bases fit TRBD1. Germline trimming cut 4 bases from V and 2 bases from J; bases unmatched to any gene: 2. This CDR3 spans 14 amino acids. Germline lookup yields CDR1 SGHDT and CDR2 YYEEEE. CDR3 bases: TGTGCCAGCAGCGGGGGACAGGGGAACTATGGCTACACCTTC. Its translation is CASSGGQGNYGYTF.

J is TRBJ2-2 and V is TRBV12-3 or TRBV12-4; 9 bases are shared with TRBD1. Trimming at V came to 4 bases and at J to 6 bases, leaving 9 bases not matched to a gene. This CDR3 contains 16 residues. The DNA of the CDR3 is TGTGCCAGCAGTTCCACAGGGGGCACCCTTCCCGGGGAGCTGTTTTTT. Amino acids: CASSSTGGTLPGELFF.

J is TRBJ2-4 and V is TRBV7-9, with 9 bases lining up with TRBD1. The CDR3 consists of 15 residues. J lost 13 bases, V lost 4 bases, and 14 bases had no gene match. CDR1 is SEHNR, CDR2 FQNEAQ, per germline (reference sequence). CDR3 in amino acids: CASSSGATGGSVQYF. DNA for the CDR3: TGTGCCAGCAGCTCCGGCGCGACAGGGGGAAGCGTACAGTACTTC.

The rearrangement links TRBV12-3 or TRBV12-4 to TRBJ2-3; D remains ambiguous. Between the trimmed V and J ends, which lost 6 bases and 4 bases, there was a span of 11 bases. The CDR3 runs to 13 residues. The CDR3 loop is CASSGYLADTQYF. The CDR3, as DNA: TGTGCCAGCAGCGGCTATTTAGCAGATACGCAGTATTTT.

The chain has TRBV27 and TRBJ2-1; 9 bases map to TRBD1. The assigned J gene may be wrong: the sequence end matches TRBJ2-7 better. There are 15 residues in the CDR3. Germline assignment: CDR1 MNHEY and CDR2 SMNVEV (reference sequence). CDR3 region: CASSLGQGTYNEQYF. CDR3 sequence (DNA): TGTGCCAGCAGTTTGGGACAGGGCACCTACAATGAGCAGTACTTC.

The V and J genes are TRBV29-1 and TRBJ2-7, with no clear D. V was shortened by 4 bases and J by 9 bases, with 19 bases between the two germline ends. CDR1 is SQVTM and CDR2 is ANQGSEA in the germline V gene. This CDR3 contains 13 residues. CDR3 DNA sequence: TGCAGCGTTGCGTCGCAGTTTGGTGGATCGCAGTACTTC. This sequence encodes CSVASQFGGSQYF.

This clonotype came up many times. The CDR3 loop reads CASSGLAGKDEQFF. In DNA, the CDR3 is TGTGCCAGCAGCGGACTAGCGGGTAAAGATGAGCAGTTCTTC. The J gene is TRBJ2-1, the V gene TRBV12-3 or TRBV12-4, with 11 bases identical to TRBD2. The ends lost 6 bases at V and 8 bases at J; junction bases unmatched: 6. The CDR3 covers 14 residues.

The genes are TRBV7-9 and TRBJ1-2; TRBD1 is a possible D gene (6 bases). Trimming left V 5 bases short and J 8 bases short, with 21 bases between. The CDR3 is 15 amino acids. CDR1 SEHNR and CDR2 FQNEAQ come from the germline V gene (reference sequence). In DNA, the CDR3 is TGTGCCAGCAGCCCCGGAACAGGGACTTCGGGAGGCTACACCTTC. Translation gives CASSPGTGTSGGYTF.

This clonotype was detected only a few times. The rearrangement uses TRBV29-1 and TRBJ2-3; 10 nucleotides match TRBD1. V lost 7 bases to trimming and J lost 3 bases; unmatched junction nucleotides: 1. The CDR3 length is 12 residues. CDR1 SQVTM and CDR2 ANQGSEA come from the germline V gene. For the CDR3, the DNA is TGCAGCGGGACAGGGGGGACAGATACGCAGTATTTT. Encoded protein: CSGTGGTDTQYF.

This chain links TRBV2 with TRBJ1-2, with D unresolved. This CDR3 has 12 amino acids. The germline gives CDR1 SNHLY, CDR2 FYNNEI. Trimming removed 6 bases at V and 7 bases at J, with 12 bases between. The CDR3: CASRGIPGGYTF. The CDR3 DNA is TGTGCCAGCAGGGGGATCCCGGGTGGCTACACCTTC.

This chain joins TRBV5-1 and TRBJ2-7; TRBD2 matches 7 bases. The CDR3 extends over 16 amino acids. Germline-derived CDR1 and CDR2 are SGHRS and YFSETQ. Germline trimming cut 0 bases from V and 0 bases from J; bases unmatched to any gene: 6. CDR3 in DNA: TGCGCCAGCAGCTTGGAGGGCGGGAGCCACTCCTACGAGCAGTACTTC. It yields the protein CASSLEGGSHSYEQYF. Full variable domain (missing parts from reference TRBV5-1 and TRBJ2-7): KAGVTQTPRYLIKTRGQQVTLSCSPISGHRSVSWYQQTPGQGLQFLFEYFSETQRNKGNFPGRFSGRQFSNSRSEMNVSTLELGDSALYLCASSLEGGSHSYEQYFGPGTRLTVT.

This clonotype came up a few times. The chain couples TRBV3-1 to TRBJ1-2; D might be TRBD1 (6 bases). The CDR3 sequence is 15 residues long. With 1 base removed from V and 6 bases from J, the gap between germline ends came to 15 bases. Germline values: CDR1 LGHDT, CDR2 YNNKEL (reference sequence). The CDR3 coding sequence is TGTGCCAGCAGCCAAGTGGTAGGGGGTTTGGATGGCTACACCTTC. It yields the protein CASSQVVGGLDGYTF.

Note on this clonotype: An end of the junction differs from the germline gene, which may be a read error. The chain combines TRBV5-1 with TRBJ2-3; 12 bases are a match to TRBD2. The CDR3 contains 16 residues. Germline loops: CDR1 SGHRS, CDR2 YFSETQ. CDR3 sequence: CAGRLGTSGSTDTQYF. The CDR3 DNA sequence: TGCGCCGGCAGACTCGGGACTAGCGGGAGCACAGATACGCAGTATTTT.

This clonotype has a handful of counts. The chain uses TRBV20-1 and TRBJ1-1; 10 bases align to TRBD1. CDR1 is DFQATT, CDR2 SNEGSKA, per germline (reference sequence). Germline trimming cut 0 bases from V and 0 bases from J; bases unmatched to any gene: 4. The CDR3 loop spans 16 amino acids. In DNA form, the CDR3 reads TGCAGTGCTAGAGAGCGGACAGGGGGGATGAACACTGAAGCTTTCTTT. The encoded protein is CSARERTGGMNTEAFF.

The gene calls are TRBV14 and TRBJ1-6, with D possibly TRBD1 on 5 matching bases. Germline V gene sequence: CDR1 SGHDN, CDR2 FVKESK. The CDR3 runs 12 residues. With 6 bases removed from V and 10 bases from J, the gap between germline ends came to 10 bases. The CDR3 sequence is CASRGLGSPLHF. The CDR3 DNA is TGTGCCAGCAGGGGGCTCGGATCACCCCTCCACTTT.

The rearrangement links TRBV30 to TRBJ1-1, with 8 bases that match TRBD1. This CDR3 region has 12 residues. Germline CDR1 GTSNPN, CDR2 SVGIG (reference sequence). V was pared by 3 bases and J by 10 bases, with 7 bases of the junction left unmatched. The chain's CDR3 is CAWSQGATGAFF. DNA for the CDR3: TGTGCCTGGAGCCAGGGGGCGACCGGAGCTTTCTTT.

The chain employs TRBV10-3 and TRBJ2-7, with 8 bases identical to TRBD1. Per the germline V gene, CDR1 is ENHRY and CDR2 is SYGVKD. Trimming cost V 5 bases and J 0 bases; bases outside gene matches: 9. This CDR3 comprises 16 residues. As DNA, the CDR3 is TGTGCCATCAGTTCTTTTGGGGACAGGCTCTCCTACGAGCAGTACTTC. Protein: CAISSFGDRLSYEQYF.